This T cell receptor beta chain was identified in a study of regulatory T cells in long-lasting Graves disease. In its sample, this clonotype was seen once. Time point: newly diagnosed GD, antithyroid drugs for less than 3 months. Following extraction of RNA from PBMCs, that RNA was used to make the TCR library. Xi'an, China, was home to the endocrinology department that provided patients. Arm-PCR of CDR3 regions with iRepertoire HTBI primers generated TCR beta libraries. In the original processing: Throughout the samples, researchers identified some 57 TRBV and approximately 15 TRBJ segments. A single record per CDR3 protein comes from TCRdb applying MiXCR to the multiplex PCR reads. For this entry, the V and J calls and clone size follow TCRdb and not the study's own pipeline. Seen here are approximately 300,000 distinct CDR3 sequences, about 18% observed once, and the top ten hold about 39%. This CDR3 contains 14 residues. Germline values: CDR1 SEHNR, CDR2 FQNEAQ (reference sequence). Trimming shortened V by 5 bases and J by 1 base, and 11 bases separated the two germline ends.

Sequenced material: peripheral blood mononuclear cells (PBMCs), taken at new diagnosis, from a patient treated with antithyroid drugs. The chain has TRBV7-9 and TRBJ2-5, with D perhaps matching TRBD1 or TRBD2 (5 bases each). This receptor was taken from a female donor with Graves disease. CDR3: CASSMGPVQETQYF. The CDR3 DNA sequence: TGTGCCAGCAGCATGGGACCCGTCCAAGAGACCCAGTACTTC.